Included here is one T cell receptor beta chain sequence, with context. It lacks a known antigen. No base quality information exists; no much larger clone differs at one position. This sample was taken from a study of blood T cell repertoires in COVID-19 (dated by TCRdb to about 2020). General notes on the study: The collaborator samples originated in the United States, Italy and Spain and spanned the acute and convalescent phases of COVID-19. The material from the prospective study consisted of cDNA or gDNA derived from T cells, B-cell-depleted T cells, or PBMCs. Subjects who had been exposed to COVID-19, were actively infected with it, or had recovered from it provided the deeply sampled blood TCRbeta repertoires that made up the dataset. The repertoires were released in a freely available public database meant as a resource for research on the immune response to SARS-CoV-2. Samples were obtained from the ongoing ImmuneRACE study (first 160 participants) and from some 1,300 subjects provided by 6 global collaborators. Sample metadata almost always included a de-identified subject ID, COVID-19 status, age in years and sex. Where available, HLA class I and class II types were obtained from metadata supplied by the sample provider rather than from assay-based typing.

TCRbeta CDR3 regions were amplified from genomic DNA by means of the immunoSEQ Assay, a bias-controlled multiplex PCR. In the source study's methods: The number of nucleated cells in each sample was estimated from the amplification of reference gene primers within the assay. Sequence reads were collapsed and filtered to measure the absolute abundance of every unique TCRbeta CDR3 rearrangement. For each sample, productive Simpson clonality was calculated by taking the square root of Simpson's diversity index across productive rearrangements. TCRdb provides this immuneACCESS table in a form limited to in-frame rearrangements. Some clones are lacking; in checked studies, under half of them reflect an unresolved V gene, and why the rest are absent is not known. V and J calls and clone size are copied from that table; D and trimming were computed from the DNA. The sample table lists under 200,000 clones, around 81% of them with a count of one. The leading ten clones occupy about 2.6% of the sample.

Collaborating institutions collected whole blood in K2EDTA tubes following their own protocols. Collaborator samples were shipped for TCRbeta analysis as frozen whole blood, isolated PBMCs, or DNA extracted from either sample type. What the research found in general, with its limitations: The quantity of clinical and demographic metadata differed by source and by participant and was supplied without curation.

The receptor was isolated from a human donor with acute or convalescent COVID-19. The donor label of this sample is uncertain. The sequenced sample consisted of peripheral blood.

The CDR3 region: CASRTGGSYNSPLHF. The base sequence is TGTGCCAGCAGGACAGGGGGGTCCTATAATTCACCCCTCCACTTT. The receptor chain draws on TRBV6-5 and TRBJ1-6, and 9 junctional nucleotides match TRBD1. The CDR3 runs 15 residues from the cysteine to the phenylalanine. The CDR3 DNA has 45 bases and is translated from base 1. In the germline V gene, CDR1 corresponds to MNHEY and CDR2 to SVGAGI. Ends trimmed: V by 6 bases, J by 1 base; bases unmatched to a gene: 1.